This TCR beta chain was captured by sequencing in a study of T-cell reconstitution after alpha-beta-depleted transplantation in children. Unique molecular identifiers were built into the TCRbeta library. TCRdb used MiXCR to reprocess the PCR reads, holding one entry per CDR3 protein. This sample yields about 980,000 distinct CDR3 sequences, of which about 29% are seen a single time; around 30% belongs to the top ten. This clonotype was counted a few times. Its antigen is not known. Points from the study as a whole: The study traced high day-60 TCRbeta diversity in some patients to surviving recipient T cells and thymic progenitors. Fresh T-cell production supplied most of the T-cell counts and diversity seen one year after transplant. Roughly two months post-transplant, alpha-beta T cells reportedly originated from several hundred graft clones that had expanded.

The input for sequencing was PBMCs, mostly from graft donor cells, taken 360 days after TCRalphabeta/CD19-depleted stem cell transplant. The TCR sequence derives from a boy younger than two who had a stem cell transplant for SCID, so the T cells may come from the graft donor.

The CDR3 bases are TGCGCCAGCAGCCCCTGGACTAGCGGGGGGGCCGTTGAGCAGTTCTTC. The encoded protein is CASSPWTSGGAVEQFF. The chain uses TRBV4-3 and TRBJ2-1; 15 bases are a match to TRBD2. The CDR3 consists of 16 residues. V was pared by 4 bases and J by 9 bases, with 7 bases of the junction left unmatched. The germline CDR1 and CDR2 sequences are LGHNA and YSLEER.